This TCR beta chain emerged from a study of metastatic and nonmetastatic thyroid tumors. Whole-study context: Repertoires were compared across blood and tumor or nodule tissue from malignant and benign thyroid patients. Study observations and caveats: Reports indicated that malignant thyroid tumors showed significantly higher TCR beta diversity than benign nodules did, in blood and tumor.

The sample holds many counts of this clone. Its specificity is unknown. The CDR3 runs to 14 residues. Germline CDR1 reads SEHNR; CDR2 reads FQNEAQ (reference sequence). V was cut by 5 bases and J by 3 bases, with 13 bases left in between. TCRdb reassembled clones from the PCR reads with MiXCR. The sample includes 26,000 or so clones, roughly 15% of them seen just once. The entire patient cohort was treatment-naive prior to thyroid surgery. The J gene is TRBJ1-1, the V gene TRBV7-9; D gene uncertain. Sequencing input: blood. The sequence derives from a male donor with papillary thyroid cancer or a benign thyroid nodule (not recorded which). Some clones in this sample may be carry-over from other donors' samples. The chain's CDR3 is CASSPRLEHTEAFF. CDR3 nucleotides: TGTGCCAGCAGCCCAAGACTGGAGCACACTGAAGCTTTCTTT.